This T cell receptor (beta chain) comes out of a study of pediatric ulcerative colitis. Study observations and caveats: Repertoires came from total lymphocyte DNA, so rare subsets like regulatory T cells may be missed. Rectal repertoires separated controls, mild-moderate and acute severe colitis. Blood samples from two patients yielded substantially fewer templates and were excluded from blood-rectal overlap analysis. No controls had the two rectal clonotypes shared by ulcerative colitis patients.

Generated by immunoSEQ multiplex PCR, the TCRdb table keeps only in-frame clones and is missing some. The sample includes under 20,000 clones, roughly 80% seen only once; the top ten take over 6.5%. The rectum was sampled with one to two pinch biopsies at colonoscopy. This clone was counted between two and nine times. Its antigen remains unidentified. The V gene's germline CDR1 is SGHVS and CDR2 FNYEAQ. V shed 1 base and J shed 5 bases, with 12 bases lying between them. The CDR3 contains 14 residues. This TCR was sampled from a boy aged 5-17 years with moderate ulcerative colitis. This sequence joins TRBV7-6 and TRBJ2-7, with D tentatively TRBD2 (5 bases). The sample consisted of gut tissue. The CDR3 DNA sequence: TGTGCCAGCAGCTTAGTAGAGGGAATGGACGAGCAGTACTTC. Its protein is CASSLVEGMDEQYF. The variable domain in full, completed from reference TRBV7-6 and TRBJ2-7, reads GAGVSQSPRYKVTKRGQDVALRCDPISGHVSLYWYRQALGQGPEFLTYFNYEAQQDKSGLPNDRFSAERPEGSISTLTIQRTEQRDSAMYRCASSLVEGMDEQYFGPGTRLTVT.